This passage covers 32 T cell receptor beta chains from one sample sequenced in a study of cytomegalovirus exposure and HLA in healthy donors. Assay used: immunoSEQ multiplex PCR; TCRdb lists only in-frame clones, some missing. This sample yields hundreds of thousands of clones, of which about 86% are seen a single time; around 1.3% belongs to the top ten. Sequenced: PBMCs. Source of these receptors: a woman in her twenties or thirties in good health and CMV-seropositive.

The V call is TRBV5-1, the J call TRBJ1-1; TRBD1 aligns across 7 bases. Germline V gives CDR1 SGHRS, CDR2 YFSETQ. Trimming cost V 5 bases and J 4 bases; bases outside gene matches: 5. The CDR3 spans 13 residues. The CDR3 sequence is CASSEGAGTEAFF. The CDR3 DNA reads as TGCGCCAGCAGTGAGGGGGCGGGCACTGAAGCTTTCTTT. Supplemented by reference TRBV5-1 and TRBJ1-1, the full variable domain reads KAGVTQTPRYLIKTRGQQVTLSCSPISGHRSVSWYQQTPGQGLQFLFEYFSETQRNKGNFPGRFSGRQFSNSRSEMNVSTLELGDSALYLCASSEGAGTEAFFGQGTRLTVV.

The gene calls are TRBV9 and TRBJ2-7; the D is unclear. Germline CDR1 is SGDLS and CDR2 is YYNGEE. V lost 4 bases, J lost 1 base, and 12 bases lay in between. CDR3 length: 14 residues. The CDR3 reads CASSLGPISYEQYF. For the CDR3, the DNA is TGTGCCAGCAGCCTAGGGCCAATTTCCTACGAGCAGTACTTC.

This clone showed up just once. CDR3 bases: TGTGCCAGCAGCTTGAGACTAGCGGTGAGCACAGATACGCAGTATTTT. As protein: CASSLRLAVSTDTQYF. V gene TRBV5-6 combines with J gene TRBJ2-3; 9 bases align to TRBD2. Losses at the gene ends were 1 base for V and 0 bases for J; bases not matched to a gene: 3. Germline lookup yields CDR1 SGHDT and CDR2 YYEEEE. The CDR3 runs 16 residues.

The chain employs TRBV5-6 and TRBJ1-2; no clear D gene. V dropped 4 bases and J dropped 8 bases, with 9 bases sitting between them. CDR3 length: 11 amino acids. CDR1 is SGHDT and CDR2 is YYEEEE in the germline V gene. The CDR3 DNA reads TGTGCCAGCAGCGGGGAGGCGGGCTACACCTTC. Its translation: CASSGEAGYTF.

The chain employs TRBV27 and TRBJ2-7; 7 nucleotides agree with TRBD1. The germline CDR1 and CDR2 sequences are MNHEY and SMNVEV (reference sequence). The CDR3 runs 11 residues. The ends lost 5 bases at V and 9 bases at J; junction bases unmatched: 4. The CDR3 DNA follows: TGTGCCAGCAGTATGACAGGGAGGCAGTACTTC. As protein: CASSMTGRQYF.

The chain combines TRBV14 with TRBJ2-1, with D hard to call. The V end lost 0 bases, the J end lost 9 bases, and 12 bases lay between the germline ends. The CDR3 spans 14 residues. Germline CDR1 and CDR2: SGHDN and FVKESK. In DNA form, the CDR3 reads TGTGCCAGCAGCCAAGATTCGCACTACGGTGAGCAGTTCTTC. Translating it yields CASSQDSHYGEQFF.

J is TRBJ2-3 and V is TRBV5-1, with D hard to call. This CDR3 has 12 residues. V lost 4 bases to trimming and J lost 4 bases, with 7 bases between them. The germline gives CDR1 SGHRS, CDR2 YFSETQ. CDR3 in DNA: TGCGCCAGCAGCCAAGAGCCAGATACGCAGTATTTT. The encoded protein is CASSQEPDTQYF.

CDR3 nucleotide sequence: TGTGCCAGCAGCTTGGGAGGTCCTAGAGGGCCCCAGCATTTT. Translating gives CASSLGGPRGPQHF. This chain connects TRBV5-6 to TRBJ1-5; D is ambiguous. Germline assignment: CDR1 SGHDT and CDR2 YYEEEE. This CDR3 has 14 amino acids. The ends were cut back, 0 bases at V and 9 bases at J, with 13 bases in the middle.

The CDR3 region has the DNA TGTGCCTGGAGTCACGGGGGGTCGCGGTCCTACGAGCAGTACTTC. This gives the protein CAWSHGGSRSYEQYF. The J gene is TRBJ2-7, the V gene TRBV30; TRBD2 agrees at 7 bases. J gave up 1 base and V 2 bases, and 8 bases lay outside the gene matches. Germline assignment: CDR1 GTSNPN and CDR2 SVGIG (reference sequence). This CDR3 comprises 15 residues.

This clone was detected only once. The chain employs TRBV5-8 and TRBJ2-3; 10 nucleotides match TRBD2. The CDR3 has 15 residues. The V segment lost 4 bases and the J segment 3 bases; nucleotides outside the gene matches: 5. From germline, CDR1 is SGHTS and CDR2 YDEGEE. The CDR3 region is CASSPSGSRTDTQYF. CDR3 nucleotide sequence: TGTGCCAGCAGCCCTAGCGGGAGTCGGACAGATACGCAGTATTTT.

The V call is TRBV19, the J call TRBJ2-7; 7 bases are shared with TRBD1. The germline V gene has CDR1 LNHDA and CDR2 SQIVND (reference sequence). The length of the CDR3 is 14 residues. V trimming: 3 bases; J trimming: 0 bases; junction bases outside the gene matches: 2. The CDR3 DNA reads as TGTGCCAGTAGTATTGCAGGGGGCTCCTACGAGCAGTACTTC. Translated, it gives CASSIAGGSYEQYF.

The V call is TRBV5-6, the J call TRBJ2-2; TRBD1 aligns across 8 bases. This CDR3 contains 18 residues. J lost 5 bases, V lost 1 base, and 13 bases had no gene match. Germline CDR1 and CDR2: SGHDT and YYEEEE. CDR3 DNA sequence: TGTGCCAGCAGCTTGCTTCAGGGGGCCTCGGTTAAAACCGGGGAGCTGTTTTTT. It specifies CASSLLQGASVKTGELFF.

The CDR3 reads CASSVAKGQGVTGELFF. For the CDR3, the DNA is TGTGCCAGCAGCGTAGCCAAGGGACAGGGGGTGACCGGGGAGCTGTTTTTT. The chain joins TRBV9 to TRBJ2-2; 11 positions match TRBD1. The V segment lost 0 bases and the J segment 5 bases; nucleotides outside the gene matches: 6. This CDR3 region has 17 residues. Germline loops: CDR1 SGDLS, CDR2 YYNGEE.

V gene TRBV7-9 combines with J gene TRBJ2-1; TRBD1 might be the D (6 bases). The CDR3 covers 15 residues. Germline V gene data show CDR1 as SEHNR and CDR2 as FQNEAQ (reference sequence). V was trimmed by 2 bases and J by 5 bases, leaving 13 bases between them. The CDR3 DNA is TGTGCCAGCAGCTTATTTCAGGGGACCCACAATGAGCAGTTCTTC. The encoded protein is CASSLFQGTHNEQFF.

The CDR3 coding sequence is TGTGCCAGCAGCGTTGATGCCGGGACTAGCGCCGGGGGCTCCTACGAGCAGTACTTC. Translation: CASSVDAGTSAGGSYEQYF. The chain couples TRBV9 to TRBJ2-7; 10 bases agree with TRBD2. Germline V gene data show CDR1 as SGDLS and CDR2 as YYNGEE. The CDR3 sequence is 19 residues long. Trimming took 2 bases from V and 0 from J; bases not matched to a gene: 14.

V gene TRBV2 combines with J gene TRBJ2-2; 7 nucleotides align to TRBD1. Per the germline V gene, CDR1 is SNHLY and CDR2 is FYNNEI. CDR3 length equals 18 residues. V trimming: 7 bases; J trimming: 3 bases; junction bases outside the gene matches: 17. CDR3 sequence (DNA): TGTGCCAGCACCCCCGGGCCGGGAAGGGGGCTGGACACCGGGGAGCTGTTTTTT. It encodes CASTPGPGRGLDTGELFF. Full variable domain (remainder filled in from reference TRBV2 and TRBJ2-2): EPEVTQTPSHQVTQMGQEVILRCVPISNHLYFYWYRQILGQKVEFLVSFYNNEISEKSEIFDDQFSVERPDGSNFTLKIRSTKLEDSAMYFCASTPGPGRGLDTGELFFGEGSRLTVL.

The CDR3 DNA reads TGTGCCAGCAGCTTGACCCTCCGGGACAGAGTTACCTACGAGCAGTACTTC. Its translation: CASSLTLRDRVTYEQYF. V gene TRBV5-6 combines with J gene TRBJ2-7; the match to TRBD1 covers 7 bases. Germline values: CDR1 SGHDT, CDR2 YYEEEE. CDR3 length: 17 amino acids. The ends lost 1 base at V and 2 bases at J; junction bases unmatched: 12.

This clone was recorded a few times. The chain employs TRBV15 and TRBJ2-2; 7 nucleotides align to TRBD1. This CDR3 has 15 residues. Germline CDR1 reads LNHNV; CDR2 reads YYDKDF (reference sequence). V lost 5 bases, J lost 0 bases, and 3 bases stayed unmatched. The CDR3 here is CATSDGTANTGELFF. In DNA form, the CDR3 reads TGTGCCACCAGCGACGGGACAGCGAACACCGGGGAGCTGTTTTTT.

This clone has only a few counts. The V call is TRBV27, the J call TRBJ1-3; the D is unclear. Trimming shortened V by 5 bases and J by 7 bases, and 18 bases separated the two germline ends. Germline V gene sequence: CDR1 MNHEY, CDR2 SMNVEV (reference sequence). CDR3 length equals 15 residues. In DNA, the CDR3 is TGTGCCAGCAGTCCCTCCTCGGGAGGTTTTAACACCATATATTTT. Protein: CASSPSSGGFNTIYF.

This rearrangement joins TRBV2 to TRBJ2-4, with TRBD2 matching over 7 bases. After removal of 6 bases from V and 1 base from J, the junction contained 6 bases not matched to a gene. Germline loops: CDR1 SNHLY, CDR2 FYNNEI. The CDR3 is 15 amino acids. This chain's CDR3 is CASRLTSAAKNIQYF. In DNA form, the CDR3 reads TGTGCCAGCAGACTCACTAGCGCGGCCAAAAACATTCAGTACTTC.

The V and J genes are TRBV7-2 and TRBJ2-3; D possibly corresponds to TRBD1 (6 bases). This CDR3 spans 15 amino acids. Looked up from germline, CDR1 is SGHTA and CDR2 is FQGNSA. Trimming took 6 bases from V and 6 from J, leaving 19 bases between them. The CDR3 sequence is CASRPRGQTMDTQYF. CDR3 DNA: TGTGCCAGCAGGCCACGAGGACAGACCATGGATACGCAGTATTTT.

This clone was seen only a few times. This sequence joins TRBV10-3 and TRBJ1-3; perhaps TRBD1 as D (5 bases). Germline loops: CDR1 ENHRY, CDR2 SYGVKD. V gave up 7 bases and J gave up 2 bases, with 15 bases separating them. The CDR3 covers 15 residues. The CDR3 DNA follows: TGTGCCATCACCTCCAGGGTGCGGACTGGAAACACCATATATTTT. Protein: CAITSRVRTGNTIYF.

This chain joins TRBV12-5 and TRBJ2-5; 10 bases align to TRBD2. Germline V lookup: CDR1 LGHNT, CDR2 FRNRAP. This CDR3 contains 17 residues. V shed 2 bases and J 4 bases; nucleotides not matched to a gene: 10. The CDR3 loop reads CASGLPGGLATRETQYF. CDR3 sequence (DNA): TGTGCTAGTGGTTTGCCAGGGGGACTAGCGACGCGAGAGACCCAGTACTTC.

V gene TRBV6-1 combines with J gene TRBJ2-1; 7 bases fit TRBD2. The CDR3 consists of 15 residues. The trim removed 8 bases at V and 0 bases at J, leaving 7 bases unmatched. In germline, CDR1 is MNHNS, CDR2 SASEGT. The DNA of the CDR3 is TGTGCCAGCGTTAGCGGGTACAGCTCCTACAATGAGCAGTTCTTC. Protein sequence: CASVSGYSSYNEQFF.

V gene TRBV19 combines with J gene TRBJ2-1; 9 bases are shared with TRBD2. CDR3 length: 16 amino acids. Germline trimming cut 0 bases from V and 8 bases from J; bases unmatched to any gene: 8. CDR1 and CDR2 (germline): LNHDA, SQIVND (reference sequence). The CDR3 spells CASSIELAGGPHEQFF. The CDR3 DNA reads as TGTGCCAGTAGTATAGAATTGGCGGGAGGGCCGCATGAGCAGTTCTTC.

J is TRBJ2-3 and V is TRBV29-1; 10 nucleotides align to TRBD2. This CDR3 region has 14 residues. The junction had 2 bases not matched to a gene; V was cut back by 5 bases and J by 0 bases. In germline, CDR1 is SQVTM, CDR2 ANQGSEA. The chain's CDR3 is CSVRLAGSTDTQYF. DNA for the CDR3: TGCAGCGTTAGACTAGCGGGTAGCACAGATACGCAGTATTTT.

Concerning this clone: Other DNA sequences in the sample encode the same CDR3. V and J are TRBV27 and TRBJ2-1; D is ambiguous. Germline CDR1 and CDR2: MNHEY and SMNVEV (reference sequence). CDR3 size: 11 residues. V was trimmed by 5 bases and J by 3 bases, leaving 2 bases between them. CDR3 residues: CASSLYNEQFF. The CDR3 DNA reads TGTGCCAGCAGTCTCTACAATGAGCAGTTCTTC.

J is TRBJ2-7 and V is TRBV5-1, with D tentatively TRBD2 (5 bases). Germline CDR1 is SGHRS and CDR2 is YFSETQ. This CDR3 has 13 amino acids. Trimming removed 1 base from V and 7 bases from J, with 12 bases in between. The CDR3 spells CASSLSVDLEQYF. CDR3 DNA sequence: TGCGCCAGCAGCTTGTCAGTGGACTTGGAGCAGTACTTC.

This chain connects TRBV2 to TRBJ2-7; D is unclear. V was clipped by 7 bases and J by 5 bases, with 9 bases between them. In germline, CDR1 is SNHLY, CDR2 FYNNEI. The CDR3 contains 11 residues. CDR3 DNA sequence: TGTGCCAGCAAATACGCGGACGAGCAGTACTTC. Its translation: CASKYADEQYF.

This clone was observed once. V and J are TRBV18 and TRBJ2-1, with a weak D call TRBD2 (6 bases). The length of the CDR3 is 17 residues. In germline, CDR1 is KGHSH, CDR2 LQKENI. Trimming pared 4 bases from V and 4 bases from J, leaving 20 bases between. DNA of the CDR3: TGTGCCAGCTCACACCGGGGCGGGGAAAGTAATTACAATGAGCAGTTCTTC. As protein: CASSHRGGESNYNEQFF. Based on the CDR3 plus reference TRBV18 and TRBJ2-1, the full variable domain is NAGVMQNPRHLVRRRGQEARLRCSPMKGHSHVYWYRQLPEEGLKFMVYLQKENIIDESGMPKERFSAEFPKEGPSILRIQQVVRGDSAAYFCASSHRGGESNYNEQFFGPGTRLTVL.

V is TRBV27 and J is TRBJ1-2, with 7 bases aligning to TRBD1. V dropped 6 bases and J dropped 5; count of bases not matched to a gene: 9. Germline CDR1 is MNHEY and CDR2 is SMNVEV (reference sequence). This CDR3 is built from 14 residues. CDR3 sequence: CASRSSGTAYGYTF. The CDR3 DNA sequence: TGTGCCAGCAGATCCTCCGGGACAGCTTATGGCTACACCTTC.

CDR3 sequence (DNA): TGTGCCAGCAGACCCGGGACTAGCTTATACAATGAGCAGTTCTTC. Translation gives CASRPGTSLYNEQFF. V gene TRBV6-5 combines with J gene TRBJ2-1, with TRBD2 matching over 9 bases. Trimming removed 6 bases from V and 4 bases from J; junction bases left unmatched: 7. Germline V gene lookup returns CDR1 MNHEY and CDR2 SVGAGI. This CDR3 contains 15 residues.